This T cell receptor beta chain appears in the sequencing data of a study of Ad26.COV2.S vaccination and SARS-CoV-2 variants. The assay was immunoSEQ multiplex PCR, and TCRdb's table has in-frame clones only and misses some. The sample carries under 150,000 clones, just over 85% recorded once. The CDR3 sequence is 13 residues long. Trimming stripped 0 bases from V and 12 bases from J, with 12 bases between. CDR1 is MNHEY and CDR2 is SVGAGI in the germline V gene. The V and J genes are TRBV6-5 and TRBJ2-4; D may be TRBD1 or TRBD2 (5 bases each). Sequencing was performed on peripheral blood, taken after recovery from COVID-19. This clonotype was sampled from a human donor who had recovered from COVID-19. The CDR3 sequence is CASSYSTDGTQYF. CDR3 DNA sequence: TGTGCCAGCAGTTACTCCACGGACGGGACTCAGTACTTC.